This TCR beta chain was obtained from a study of PD-L1 blockade in urothelial cancer. Whole-study context: Administration of atezolizumab to patients began at some point between 2013 and 2015, at 1,200 mg intravenously every 3 weeks. Men with urothelial cancer arising in the bladder made up about 90% of the roughly 29 patients. The median number of T cells present in blood samples was roughly 130,000.

Sample time point: peripheral blood 6 weeks after treatment start. Study-wide findings and caveats: Pretreatment TCR clonality in blood, when below the median, was predictive of better survival.

The V gene lost 3 bases and the J gene lost 4 bases, with 11 bases spanning the gap. The CDR3 length is 14 residues. Germline V gene sequence: CDR1 LNHNV, CDR2 YYDKDF (reference sequence). Data came from immunoSEQ multiplex PCR; TCRdb stores just in-frame clones and leaves some out. The sample lists about 50,000 clones, roughly 80% seen once, with approximately 8.2% in the top ten. The sample holds one count of this clone. No antigen is known for it. This clonotype was sampled from a man in his 70s with urothelial cancer. V and J are TRBV15 and TRBJ2-3, with a weak D call TRBD1 (5 bases). Sequences were derived from PBMCs, sampled around atezolizumab (anti-PD-L1) treatment. The CDR3 here is CATSRDIQPDTQYF. The CDR3 DNA is TGTGCCACCAGCAGGGACATCCAACCAGATACGCAGTATTTT.